These 7 T cell receptor beta chains originate from one sample sequenced in a study of T cells in Graves' hyperthyroidism and ophthalmopathy. Amplified regions were TCR beta CDR3 sequences from RNA transcripts. During a first-round RT-PCR of the TCR CDR3, the HTBI primer set was used. TCRdb re-derived calls from the multiplex PCR reads in MiXCR, one entry per CDR3 protein. The table has about 770,000 distinct CDR3 sequences, about 19% seen once; the top ten hold approximately 15%. Sequencing used blood. The receptors derive from a woman aged 45 to 65 with Graves' hyperthyroidism that later progressed to Graves' ophthalmopathy.

The V and J genes are TRBV19 and TRBJ1-3, with unresolved D. Trimming cost V 7 bases and J 2 bases, with 12 bases left between them. CDR1 and CDR2 from the germline V gene are LNHDA and SQIVND (reference sequence). The CDR3 sequence is 14 residues long. CDR3 loop: CASTRRQAGNTIYF. The CDR3 DNA reads TGTGCCAGTACACGGCGGCAGGCTGGAAACACCATATATTTT.

The chain is built from TRBV20-1 and TRBJ2-1; tentative D call: TRBD2 (7 bases). Trimming cost V 0 bases and J 4 bases, with 19 bases left between them. The CDR3 extends over 17 amino acids. The germline CDR1 and CDR2 sequences are DFQATT and SNEGSKA (reference sequence). The CDR3 sequence: CSARDVVKGGGYNEQFF. The CDR3 bases are TGCAGTGCTAGAGATGTGGTTAAGGGGGGGGGGTACAATGAGCAGTTCTTC.

This clonotype was recorded a few times. J is TRBJ2-3 and V is TRBV6-4; no definite D call. The germline gives CDR1 MRHNA, CDR2 SNTAGT. The CDR3 has 13 amino acids. V was pared by 2 bases and J by 0 bases, with 3 bases between. The CDR3 nucleotides are TGTGCCAGCAGTGACAGAAGCACAGATACGCAGTATTTT. Amino acids: CASSDRSTDTQYF.

This clonotype was seen a few times. The chain links TRBV19 to TRBJ1-1; 7 nucleotides agree with TRBD1. J was trimmed by 1 base and V by 7 bases; bases with no gene match: 9. Germline V gene lookup returns CDR1 LNHDA and CDR2 SQIVND (reference sequence). This CDR3 has 15 residues. CDR3 bases: TGTGCCAGTACCTCGGGAGGGGGCAGGAACACTGAAGCTTTCTTT. It is translated as CASTSGGGRNTEAFF.

This clonotype has only a few counts. The chain recombines TRBV7-9 with TRBJ2-2; D is uncertain. The CDR3 loop spans 15 amino acids. CDR1 is SEHNR and CDR2 is FQNEAQ in the germline V gene (reference sequence). Trimming took off 3 bases at V and 4 bases at J, with 12 bases between the two ends. The CDR3 DNA follows: TGTGCCAGCAGCTTCGTGACGGATTTCACCGGGGAGCTGTTTTTT. As protein: CASSFVTDFTGELFF. The full variable domain, in which reference TRBV7-9 and TRBJ2-2 provide the parts outside the CDR3, is DTGVSQNPRHKITKRGQNVTFRCDPISEHNRLYWYRQTLGQGPEFLTYFQNEAQLEKSRLLSDRFSAERPKGSFSTLEIQRTEQGDSAMYLCASSFVTDFTGELFFGEGSRLTVL.

Only a few counts were recorded for this clonotype. The chain recombines TRBV5-1 with TRBJ1-1, with a tentative D call TRBD1 (5 bases). This CDR3 has 14 amino acids. In germline, CDR1 is SGHRS, CDR2 YFSETQ. The ends were cut back, 3 bases at V and 1 base at J, with 10 bases in the middle. CDR3 DNA sequence: TGCGCCAGCAGCTCCCGACAGCGGAACACTGAAGCTTTCTTT. This codes for CASSSRQRNTEAFF.

This clonotype showed up just a few times. The chain has TRBV19 and TRBJ2-5; 9 bases agree with TRBD1. CDR3 length equals 16 residues. V shed 11 bases and J 5 bases; nucleotides not matched to a gene: 18. The germline gives CDR1 LNHDA, CDR2 SQIVND (reference sequence). The CDR3 DNA sequence: TGTGCCCCCGTTAGGCGGGACAGGGTCCCATGCGAGACCCAGTACTTC. This encodes CAPVRRDRVPCETQYF.